This paragraph covers one TCR beta chain sequence. This clonotype was counted at least ten times. The antigen it recognizes is unknown. Per-base quality was not reported, and no clone a single base away is much larger than it. These data originate in a study of prognosis after radiotherapy for stage I lung cancer (dated by TCRdb to 2020 to 2023). Context from the whole study: Between early 2018 and January 2019, around 19 patients with stage I NSCLC were enrolled in Nanjing, China. On tumor histology, roughly 11 patients had adenocarcinoma and several had squamous cell carcinoma. Ages in the cohort of about a dozen men and about 6 women ranged from about 50 to 90 years, with a median of 74. Image-guided IMRT or VMAT was used to deliver SBRT in 3 to 5 fractions at a biologically effective dose of at least 100 Gy. Four of the 19 patients developed distant metastases after SBRT, at a median of roughly seven months; the other 15 showed no significant progression. Roughly 5 patients had oligometastatic NSCLC after surgical resection of the primary tumor, and about 15 had newly diagnosed primary stage I lung tumors. For each of the roughly 19 patients, one blood sample was taken before SBRT and one after, so the study sequenced around 40 samples in total. This study profiled peripheral blood TCR beta repertoires from stage I NSCLC patients before and after stereotactic body radiotherapy and linked the repertoires to distant failure. No patient received concurrent therapy alongside SBRT. Every patient was regarded as medically inoperable, because of comorbidities in approximately 12 cases and refusal of surgery in several cases.

Broad study findings and their caveats: No adjustment for multiple comparisons was applied to any of the reported P values. The study was limited by its small cohort and short follow-up, and the findings require independent validation. A decrease in unique TCR clone counts was observed after SBRT (median approximately 9,800 before versus about 7,200 after; Wilcoxon paired P=0.011). Post-SBRT Shannon entropy and its change from baseline were lower in patients who developed distant metastases; baseline Shannon entropy was not associated with metastases. Tumor specificity of expanded TCR clones was not determined. TRBV and TRBJ usage frequencies reportedly varied with metastasis status, involving two V genes at baseline and 8 or 9 V and two J genes after SBRT.

A history of other malignancies or of prior chemotherapy or radiotherapy was absent in all patients, and node-negative disease was shown on CT and PET/CT in all patients. At each of the two time points, 6 to 7 milliliters of peripheral venous blood were collected into EDTA tubes. PBMCs were isolated by Ficoll-Paque Plus density-gradient centrifugation. Right after collection, samples were kept at -80 degrees C until analysis. Two rounds of multiplex PCR were used to amplify the TCR beta CDR3 region from genomic DNA. The first PCR round used primers specific to each TRBV and TRBJ gene, and the primer sequences were filed in Chinese patent CN105087789A. The second PCR round used universal primers. The Roche High Pure PCR Template Preparation Kit was used to extract genomic DNA from the frozen PBMCs. Libraries were sequenced paired-end with 151 bp reads on an Illumina HiSeq 3000. The authors processed their data as follows. CutAdapt was used to discard raw reads that did not contain the multiplex PCR primer sequences. High-quality paired reads were merged into contigs with PEAR. TRB V, D and J gene segments were assigned to each contig with MiXCR by alignment to reference sequences. To remove sequencing errors, CDR3 sequences were clustered according to base quality and sequence similarity. Diversity was measured as Shannon entropy normalized by the natural log of productive TCR sequence number. Clonality was defined as one minus Shannon entropy divided by the natural log of the number of unique clonotypes. The Youden index of ROC curves was used to select progression-free survival cut-offs for repertoire metrics, and analyses were performed in R 3.5.3. Using fastp trimming at Q25 and MiXCR clonotype assembly, TCRdb reanalyzed the public sequencing data and kept in-frame beta chains. Entries that share a CDR3 protein sequence are merged under the most common genes and DNA. The authors' filters were not applied to this entry. The sample table records some 39,000 distinct CDR3 sequences; less than 25% of these occur just once. The ten largest clones add up to about 25% of the sample.

The germline V gene encodes CDR1 DFQATT and CDR2 SNEGSKA (reference sequence). The CDR3 spans 14 residues, from the cysteine through the phenylalanine. Only the CDR3 part of the read is kept: 42 bases, read in frame from the first base. Cut back by 5 bases and 2 bases, the V and J ends lie 16 bases apart. This clonotype was sampled from a donor aged 50 or older with non-small cell lung cancer. This chain is built from TRBV20-1 and TRBJ2-7; TRBD1 is possibly the D segment (6 matching bases). Sequenced here: PBMCs, sampled before or after stereotactic body radiation therapy (not recorded which). This receptor carries the CDR3 CSAQGPGATYEQYF. The base sequence is TGCAGTGCTCAGGGTCCAGGGGCCACCTACGAGCAGTACTTC.